The clone carrying this T cell receptor (beta chain) occurred many times. TCRdb recomputed calls from the reads with MiXCR, one row per CDR3 protein. Here the sample spans about 490,000 distinct CDR3 sequences, approximately 10% being singletons. The entry originates in a study of T cell repertoires in cytomegalovirus infection. V trimming: 3 bases; J trimming: 1 base; junction bases outside the gene matches: 3. Germline V gene sequence: CDR1 SGHTA, CDR2 FQGNSA. The CDR3 is made up of 17 amino acids. The clonotype was recovered from a human donor in good health (CMV status not recorded). Some clones in this sample may be carry-over from other donors' samples. The chain links TRBV7-2 to TRBJ2-3; 14 nucleotides agree with TRBD2. The specimen was PBMCs. CDR3 in amino acids: CASSFRLAGGGTDTQYF. In DNA form, the CDR3 reads TGTGCCAGCAGCTTCCGACTAGCGGGAGGGGGCACAGATACGCAGTATTTT. Full variable domain (missing parts from reference TRBV7-2 and TRBJ2-3): GAGVSQSPSNKVTEKGKDVELRCDPISGHTALYWYRQSLGQGLEFLIYFQGNSAPDKSGLPSDRFSAERTGGSVSTLTIQRTQQEDSAVYLCASSFRLAGGGTDTQYFGPGTRLTVL.